The TCR beta chain described here comes from a study of T cell responses to AZD1222 COVID-19 vaccine. Whole-study findings and limits: Females outnumbered males among donors, who were mostly white British; clonal diversity was possibly underestimated.

Germline V gives CDR1 SQVTM, CDR2 ANQGSEA. The CDR3 contains 13 residues. The V end lost 2 bases, the J end lost 0 bases, and 8 bases lay between the germline ends. Notes on this clone: Its matching antigen is unknown.

Data came from immunoSEQ multiplex PCR; TCRdb stores just in-frame clones and leaves some out. The table records roughly 130,000 clones, around 94% of them present only once. Sequenced here: peripheral blood, sampled on day 0 of AZD1222 vaccination. The V and J genes are TRBV29-1 and TRBJ2-7, with D possibly being TRBD2 (5 bases). This clonotype was obtained from an adult in good health. CDR3 region: CSVEIGDSYEQYF. CDR3 bases: TGCAGCGTTGAAATCGGGGACTCCTACGAGCAGTACTTC.